This passage covers 10 T cell receptor beta chains from one sample sequenced in a study of CD4 and CD8 cells across lung adenocarcinoma regions (dated by TCRdb to 2017 to 2018). Libraries came from PCR. The data were produced on a HiSeq X Ten. TCRdb itself trimmed the public reads at Q25 with fastp, ran MiXCR and retained productive beta chains. Each entry is one CDR3 protein sequence, shown with its most common DNA and genes. In all, the sample holds approximately 4,900 distinct CDR3 sequences, and just under 60% of those were seen once. The top ten clones comprise about 16% of the sample. The sample taken for sequencing was CD4+ T cells from the center of a lung tumor. In light of the paper, this sample's cell subset or site label describes: tumor center region. The receptors derive from a male donor with lung adenocarcinoma. The CD4 and CD8 labels of this study may be unreliable.

This clonotype is termed medium-sized (0.01 to 0.1%). The chain is built from TRBV14 and TRBJ2-4; 10 nucleotides line up with TRBD2. The CDR3 is 16 amino acids. The germline V gene encodes CDR1 SGHDN and CDR2 FVKESK. J was trimmed by 7 bases and V by 3 bases; bases with no gene match: 9. The CDR3 DNA is TGTGCCAGCAGCCACCTAGCGGGAGAAGGGAGCAACATTCAGTACTTC. Translating it yields CASSHLAGEGSNIQYF.

This chain's CDR3 is CASRGDTF. The DNA of the CDR3 is TGTGCCAGCAGGGGAGACACCTTC. The rearrangement links TRBV6-1 to TRBJ1-2; no definite D call. The germline gives CDR1 MNHNS, CDR2 SASEGT. The V end was cut by 6 bases, the J end by 12 bases, with 5 bases between. The CDR3 is made up of 8 amino acids.

This clonotype is medium-sized by share. V gene TRBV6-1 combines with J gene TRBJ1-2; 7 nucleotides align to TRBD1. Germline V lookup: CDR1 MNHNS, CDR2 SASEGT. Trimming removed 3 bases from V and 2 bases from J; junction bases left unmatched: 3. This CDR3 is built from 14 residues. CDR3 amino acids: CASSDLGQNYGYTF. In nucleotides, the CDR3 is TGTGCCAGCAGTGATCTGGGACAGAACTATGGCTACACCTTC.

The rearrangement joins TRBV27 to TRBJ2-3; D may be TRBD2 (6 bases). The closer fit of TRBJ2-5 to the DNA end suggests the J call may be wrong. Germline loops: CDR1 MNHEY, CDR2 SMNVEV (reference sequence). The CDR3 is 14 amino acids. CDR3 coding DNA: TGTGCGAGGAGTGGGGGGTGTGACACAGAGACCCAGTACTTC. Translation gives CARSGGCDTETQYF.

This clonotype was detected only a few times. The rearrangement joins TRBV11-3 to TRBJ1-1; D is ambiguous. The ends were cut back, 3 bases at V and 4 bases at J, with 6 bases in the middle. The CDR3 runs to 12 residues. The germline V gene encodes CDR1 SGHNT and CDR2 YENEEA. The CDR3 protein is CASSLAGTEAFF. CDR3 DNA sequence: TGTGCCAGCAGCTTGGCGGGCACTGAAGCTTTCTTT.

The chain is built from TRBV6-5 and TRBJ1-1; tentatively, D is TRBD1 (5 bases). Trimming pared 0 bases from V and 5 bases from J, leaving 7 bases between. This CDR3 is 13 amino acids long. Germline CDR1 is MNHEY and CDR2 is SVGAGI. CDR3 sequence reads: CASSYSGGTEAFF. As DNA, the CDR3 is TGTGCCAGCAGTTACTCCGGGGGGACTGAAGCTTTCTTT.

Judged by abundance, this clonotype is medium-sized (0.01 to 0.1%). This chain connects TRBV10-3 to TRBJ2-1; D gene unclear. CDR1 and CDR2 from the germline V gene are ENHRY and SYGVKD. The V and J ends lost 8 bases and 6 bases respectively, with 8 bases between them. The CDR3 consists of 11 residues. The CDR3 bases are TGTGCCATCCGGGTGGCCAATGAGCAGTTCTTC. It encodes CAIRVANEQFF.

Within the sample, this clonotype is medium-sized. J is TRBJ2-1 and V is TRBV6-4; tentative D call: TRBD2 (7 bases). CDR1 and CDR2 from the germline V gene are MRHNA and SNTAGT. With 0 bases removed from V and 8 bases from J, the gap between germline ends came to 11 bases. The CDR3 spans 14 residues. CDR3 coding DNA: TGTGCCAGCAGTGACTCGGGAGGGGGAGATGAGCAGTTCTTC. Amino acid sequence: CASSDSGGGDEQFF.

This rearrangement joins TRBV6-1 to TRBJ2-5; D possibly corresponds to TRBD2 (5 bases). Germline V lookup: CDR1 MNHNS, CDR2 SASEGT. The V end lost 5 bases, the J end lost 2 bases, and 15 bases lay between the germline ends. CDR3 length equals 15 residues. CDR3 protein: CASSPRADPQETQYF. The CDR3 DNA is TGTGCCAGCAGTCCCCGAGCGGACCCACAAGAGACCCAGTACTTC.

This clonotype qualifies as large. The chain has TRBV6-1 and TRBJ2-1; D is ambiguous. Looked up from germline, CDR1 is MNHNS and CDR2 is SASEGT. The CDR3 loop spans 13 amino acids. Trimming left V 7 bases short and J 6 bases short, with 13 bases between. As DNA, the CDR3 is TGTGCCAGCATTGGCGTGGGCCTCAATGAGCAGTTCTTC. Translated: CASIGVGLNEQFF.